This T cell receptor beta chain was sequenced for a study of T cells in Graves' hyperthyroidism and ophthalmopathy. The CDR3 is 15 residues long. Germline values: CDR1 MNHEY, CDR2 SMNVEV (reference sequence). In regard to this clonotype: Sequence at one end of the junction differs from germline and may be a read error.

RNA transcripts were the template for amplifying TCR beta CDR3 regions. The TCR CDR3 was amplified in a first-round RT-PCR using the HTBI primer set. A single record per CDR3 protein comes from TCRdb applying MiXCR to the multiplex PCR reads. The data show about 260,000 distinct CDR3 sequences, 16% seen once. This TCR was sampled from a woman aged 18-30 years with Graves' ophthalmopathy. The chain is built from TRBV27 and TRBJ1-2; 9 bases agree with TRBD1. The source material was blood. This CDR3 is CAGSPLQGARHVYTF. DNA for the CDR3: TGTGCCGGCAGTCCACTACAGGGGGCGCGTCACGTCTACACCTTC.